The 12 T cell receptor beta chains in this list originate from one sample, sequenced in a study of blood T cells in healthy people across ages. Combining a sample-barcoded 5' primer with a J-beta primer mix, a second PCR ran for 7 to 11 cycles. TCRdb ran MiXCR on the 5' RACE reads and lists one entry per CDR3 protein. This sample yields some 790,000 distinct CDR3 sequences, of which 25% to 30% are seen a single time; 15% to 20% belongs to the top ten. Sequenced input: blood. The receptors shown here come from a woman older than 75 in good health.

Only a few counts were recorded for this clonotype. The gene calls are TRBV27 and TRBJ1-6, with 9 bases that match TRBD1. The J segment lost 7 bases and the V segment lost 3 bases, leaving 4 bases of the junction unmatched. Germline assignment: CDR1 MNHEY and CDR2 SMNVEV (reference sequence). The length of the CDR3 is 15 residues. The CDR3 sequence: CASSFNRGRNSPLHF. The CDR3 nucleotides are TGTGCCAGCAGTTTCAACAGGGGGCGAAATTCACCCCTCCACTTT.

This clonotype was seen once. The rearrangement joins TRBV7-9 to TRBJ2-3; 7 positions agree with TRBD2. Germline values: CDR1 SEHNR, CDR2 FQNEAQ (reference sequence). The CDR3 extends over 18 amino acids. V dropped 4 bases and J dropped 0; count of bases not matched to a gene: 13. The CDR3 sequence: CASSYSAGSLKSTDTQYF. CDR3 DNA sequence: TGTGCCAGCAGCTACTCAGCGGGAAGTCTTAAAAGCACAGATACGCAGTATTTT.

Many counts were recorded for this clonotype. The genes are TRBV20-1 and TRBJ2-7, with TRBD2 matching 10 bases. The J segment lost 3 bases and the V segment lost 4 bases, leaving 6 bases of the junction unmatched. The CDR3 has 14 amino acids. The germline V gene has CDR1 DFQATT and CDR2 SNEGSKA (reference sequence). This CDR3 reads CSANYLAGDYEQYF. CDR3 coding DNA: TGCAGTGCTAACTATCTAGCGGGGGACTACGAGCAGTACTTC.

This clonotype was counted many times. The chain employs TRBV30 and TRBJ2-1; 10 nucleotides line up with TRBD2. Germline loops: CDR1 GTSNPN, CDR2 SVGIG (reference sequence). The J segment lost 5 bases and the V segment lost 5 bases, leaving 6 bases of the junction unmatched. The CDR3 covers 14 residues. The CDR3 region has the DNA TGTGCCTGGGATACCGGGACTAGCGACAATGAGCAGTTCTTC. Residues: CAWDTGTSDNEQFF.

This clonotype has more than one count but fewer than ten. The CDR3 sequence is CASSVGSTSYNEQFF. The CDR3 DNA is TGTGCCAGCAGCGTAGGCTCGACCTCCTACAATGAGCAGTTCTTC. V gene TRBV9 combines with J gene TRBJ2-1; the D is unclear. The CDR3 is 15 residues long. The germline V and J ends were trimmed by 0 bases and 0 bases, with 7 bases remaining between them. Germline CDR1 is SGDLS and CDR2 is YYNGEE.

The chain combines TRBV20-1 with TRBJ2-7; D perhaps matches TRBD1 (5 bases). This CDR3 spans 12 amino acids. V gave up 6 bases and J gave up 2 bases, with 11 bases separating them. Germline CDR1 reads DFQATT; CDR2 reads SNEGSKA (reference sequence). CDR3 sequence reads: CSAADRPYEQYF. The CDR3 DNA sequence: TGCAGTGCGGCTGACAGACCCTACGAGCAGTACTTC.

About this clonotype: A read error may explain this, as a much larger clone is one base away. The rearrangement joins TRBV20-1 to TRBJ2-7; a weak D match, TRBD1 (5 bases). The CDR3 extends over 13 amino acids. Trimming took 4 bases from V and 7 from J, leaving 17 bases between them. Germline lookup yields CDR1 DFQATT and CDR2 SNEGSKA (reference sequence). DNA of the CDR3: TGCAGTGCTAAAAAGGGGTTTCACAATGAGCAGTACTTC. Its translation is CSAKKGFHNEQYF.

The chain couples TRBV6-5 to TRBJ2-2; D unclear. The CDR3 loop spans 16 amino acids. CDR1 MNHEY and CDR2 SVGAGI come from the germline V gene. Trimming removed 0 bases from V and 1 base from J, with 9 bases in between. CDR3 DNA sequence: TGTGCCAGCAGTTACTCGATTGTGGTGAACACCGGGGAGCTGTTTTTT. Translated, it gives CASSYSIVVNTGELFF.

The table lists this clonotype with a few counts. The CDR3 DNA follows: TGTGCCAGCAGCCACCGACTAGCGGGGGGGCGGGAGACCCAGTACTTC. This encodes CASSHRLAGGRETQYF. The rearrangement links TRBV11-3 to TRBJ2-5; 14 bases map to TRBD2. The V segment lost 5 bases and the J segment 5 bases; nucleotides outside the gene matches: 7. Per the germline V gene, CDR1 is SGHNT and CDR2 is YENEEA. The CDR3 is 16 residues long.

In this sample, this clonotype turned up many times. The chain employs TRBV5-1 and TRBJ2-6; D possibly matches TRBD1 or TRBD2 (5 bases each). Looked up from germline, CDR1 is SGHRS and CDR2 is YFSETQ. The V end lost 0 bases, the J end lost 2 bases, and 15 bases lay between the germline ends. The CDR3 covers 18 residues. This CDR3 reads CASSLAGARGPGANVLTF. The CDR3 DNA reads TGCGCCAGCAGCTTGGCCGGGGCGCGCGGGCCTGGGGCCAACGTCCTGACTTTC.

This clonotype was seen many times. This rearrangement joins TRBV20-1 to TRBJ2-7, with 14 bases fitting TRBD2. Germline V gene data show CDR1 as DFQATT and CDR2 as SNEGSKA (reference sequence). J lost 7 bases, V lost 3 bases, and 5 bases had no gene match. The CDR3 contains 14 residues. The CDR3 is CSARTSGGAREQYF. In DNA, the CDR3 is TGCAGTGCTAGGACTAGCGGGGGGGCTCGTGAGCAGTACTTC.

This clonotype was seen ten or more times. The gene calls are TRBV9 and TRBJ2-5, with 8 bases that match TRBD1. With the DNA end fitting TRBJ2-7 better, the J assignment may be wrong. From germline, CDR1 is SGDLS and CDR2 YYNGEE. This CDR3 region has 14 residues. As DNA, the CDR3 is TGTGCCAGCAGCCCAGGGGGCTCAGTCGTCGAGCAGTACTTC. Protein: CASSPGGSVVEQYF.